The clone carrying this T cell receptor (beta chain) was recorded a few times. Its target is not known. The germline V gene has CDR1 SNHLY and CDR2 FYNNEI. V was cut by 6 bases and J by 0 bases, with 12 bases left in between. This CDR3 comprises 15 residues. The sample originates from a study of cytomegalovirus exposure and HLA in healthy donors. The PCR was carried out with 60 Vbeta primers and 13 Jbeta primers. Authors' analysis steps: In a later analysis, of around 83 million unique beta chains, around 9.9 million appeared in at least two donors. Generated by immunoSEQ multiplex PCR, the TCRdb table keeps only in-frame clones and is missing some. V and J calls and clone size are given by that table; D and trimming were obtained from the DNA. The profile shows some 190,000 clones, roughly 75% of them singletons. Whole-study findings and limits: A later analysis linked a missense variant in DCLRE1C to the trimming of TCR beta V and J genes. CMV serostatus was the sole immune exposure information available. Presence/absence analyses assumed roughly uniform sequencing depth across donors, which may not hold.

Sequenced: PBMCs. The chain joins TRBV2 to TRBJ1-5; the D gene is possibly TRBD1 (6 bases). The sequence derives from a woman in her twenties or thirties in good health and CMV-seronegative. The CDR3 DNA sequence: TGTGCCAGCAGGGGGACACACAATAGCAATCAGCCCCAGCATTTT. The encoded protein is CASRGTHNSNQPQHF.